This T cell receptor (beta chain) was documented in a study of Graves' ophthalmopathy and Graves' hyperthyroidism. Looked up from germline, CDR1 is MNHNS and CDR2 is SASEGT. V shed 7 bases and J shed 4 bases, with 16 bases lying between them. This CDR3 is built from 14 residues. RNA served as the template for amplifying TCR beta CDR3 regions. Following a first-round RT-PCR that used HTBI primers, a second-round multiplex PCR was carried out. TCRdb reanalysed the multiplex PCR reads using MiXCR and keeps one entry per CDR3 protein. The data contain around 400,000 distinct CDR3 sequences, around 16% of them seen just once; the ten biggest clones take up more than 1.5%.

This chain joins TRBV6-1 and TRBJ2-5; D possibly matches TRBD1 or TRBD2 (5 bases each). This receptor was obtained from a woman younger than 35 with Graves' ophthalmopathy. The sample taken for sequencing was peripheral blood. The CDR3 loop is CASTDDRGVETQYF. CDR3 nucleotides: TGTGCCAGCACTGACGATAGAGGGGTAGAGACCCAGTACTTC.